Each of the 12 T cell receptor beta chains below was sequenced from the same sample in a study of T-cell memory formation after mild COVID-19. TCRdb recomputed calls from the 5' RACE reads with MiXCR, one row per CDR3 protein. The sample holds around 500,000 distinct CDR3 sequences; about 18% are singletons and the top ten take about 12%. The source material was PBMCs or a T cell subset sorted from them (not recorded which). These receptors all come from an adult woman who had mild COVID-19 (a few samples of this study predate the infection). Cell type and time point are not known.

As DNA, the CDR3 is TGTGCCAGCAGTTACGGGACAGGGGATGCTTTCTTT. Translation: CASSYGTGDAFF. The chain carries TRBV6-5 and TRBJ1-1; TRBD1 agrees at 10 bases. The CDR3 runs to 12 residues. Germline CDR1 and CDR2: MNHEY and SVGAGI. With 2 bases clipped from V and 11 bases from J, the junction kept 2 bases outside the gene matches.

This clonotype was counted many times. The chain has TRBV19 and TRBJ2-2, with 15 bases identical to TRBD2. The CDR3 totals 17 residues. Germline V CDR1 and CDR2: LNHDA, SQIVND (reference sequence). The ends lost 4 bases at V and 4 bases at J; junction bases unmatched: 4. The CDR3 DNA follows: TGTGCCAGTAGTAGGACTAGCGGGGGGGCAAGCACCGGGGAGCTGTTTTTT. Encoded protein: CASSRTSGGASTGELFF. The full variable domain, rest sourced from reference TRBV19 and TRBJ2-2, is DGGITQSPKYLFRKEGQNVTLSCEQNLNHDAMYWYRQDPGQGLRLIYYSQIVNDFQKGDIAEGYSVSREKKESFPLTVTSAQKNPTAFYLCASSRTSGGASTGELFFGEGSRLTVL.

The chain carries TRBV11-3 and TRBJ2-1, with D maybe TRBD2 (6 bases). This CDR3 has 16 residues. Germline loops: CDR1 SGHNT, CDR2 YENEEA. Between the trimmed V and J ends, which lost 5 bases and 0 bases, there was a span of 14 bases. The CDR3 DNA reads TGTGCCAGCAGCCCCTGGGACTCAAGCTCCTACAATGAGCAGTTCTTC. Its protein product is CASSPWDSSSYNEQFF. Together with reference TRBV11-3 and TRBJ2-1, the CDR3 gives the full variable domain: EAGVVQSPRYKIIEKKQPVAFWCNPISGHNTLYWYLQNLGQGPELLIRYENEEAVDDSQLPKDRFSAERLKGVDSTLKIQPAELGDSAVYLCASSPWDSSSYNEQFFGPGTRLTVL.

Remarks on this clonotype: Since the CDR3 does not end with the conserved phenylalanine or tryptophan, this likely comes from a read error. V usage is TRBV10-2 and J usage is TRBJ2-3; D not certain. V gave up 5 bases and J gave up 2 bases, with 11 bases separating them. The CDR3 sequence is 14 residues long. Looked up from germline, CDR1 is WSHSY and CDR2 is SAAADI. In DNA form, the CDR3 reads TGCGCCAGCAGTCGCGGCGGTAACACAGATACGCAGTATCTT. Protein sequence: CASSRGGNTDTQYL.

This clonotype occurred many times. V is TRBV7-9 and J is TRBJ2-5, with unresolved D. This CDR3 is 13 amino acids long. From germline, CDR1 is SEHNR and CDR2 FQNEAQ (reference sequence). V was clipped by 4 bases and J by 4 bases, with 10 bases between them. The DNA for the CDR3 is TGTGCCAGCAGCTCCTCTCCTAGAGAGACCCAGTACTTC. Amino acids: CASSSSPRETQYF.

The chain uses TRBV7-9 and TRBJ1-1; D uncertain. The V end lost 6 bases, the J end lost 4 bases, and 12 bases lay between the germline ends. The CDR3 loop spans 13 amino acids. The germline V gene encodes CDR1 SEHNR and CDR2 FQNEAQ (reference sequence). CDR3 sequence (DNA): TGTGCCAGCAGTACAGCGGGGAGCACTGAAGCTTTCTTT. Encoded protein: CASSTAGSTEAFF.

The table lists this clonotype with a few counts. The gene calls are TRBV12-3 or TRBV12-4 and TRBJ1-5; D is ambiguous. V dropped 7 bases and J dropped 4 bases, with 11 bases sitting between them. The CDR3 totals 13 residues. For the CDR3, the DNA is TGTGCCAGCACCTTCCTATTTAATCAGCCCCAGCATTTT. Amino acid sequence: CASTFLFNQPQHF.

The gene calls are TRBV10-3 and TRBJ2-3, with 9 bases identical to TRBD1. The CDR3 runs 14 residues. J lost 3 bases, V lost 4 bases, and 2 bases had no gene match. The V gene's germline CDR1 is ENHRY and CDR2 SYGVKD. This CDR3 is CAISVTGGTDTQYF. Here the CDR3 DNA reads TGTGCCATCAGTGTGACAGGGGGTACAGATACGCAGTATTTT.

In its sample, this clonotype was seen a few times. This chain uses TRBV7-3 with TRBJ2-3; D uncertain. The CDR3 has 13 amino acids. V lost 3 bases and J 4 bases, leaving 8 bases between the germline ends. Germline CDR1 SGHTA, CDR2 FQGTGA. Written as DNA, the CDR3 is TGTGCCAGCAGCTTCCGGGTGGCAGATACGCAGTATTTT. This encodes CASSFRVADTQYF. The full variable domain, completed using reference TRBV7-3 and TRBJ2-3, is GAGVSQTPSNKVTEKGKYVELRCDPISGHTALYWYRQSLGQGPEFLIYFQGTGAADDSGLPNDRFFAVRPEGSVSTLKIQRTERGDSAVYLCASSFRVADTQYFGPGTRLTVL.

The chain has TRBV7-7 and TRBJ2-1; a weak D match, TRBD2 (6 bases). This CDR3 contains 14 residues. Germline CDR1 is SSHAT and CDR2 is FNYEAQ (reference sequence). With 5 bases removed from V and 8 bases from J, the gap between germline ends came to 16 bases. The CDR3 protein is CASSPGHLADEQFF. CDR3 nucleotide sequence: TGTGCCAGCAGCCCGGGGCATTTAGCGGATGAGCAGTTCTTC.

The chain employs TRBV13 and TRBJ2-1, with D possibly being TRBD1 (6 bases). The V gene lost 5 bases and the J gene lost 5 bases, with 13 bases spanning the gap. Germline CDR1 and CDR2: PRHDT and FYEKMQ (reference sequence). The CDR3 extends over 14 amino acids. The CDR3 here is CASSPQDRHNEQFF. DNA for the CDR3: TGTGCCAGCAGCCCACAGGACAGACACAATGAGCAGTTCTTC.

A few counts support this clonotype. The CDR3 sequence: CSVEMDGDYNEQFF. As DNA, the CDR3 is TGCAGCGTTGAGATGGACGGCGATTACAATGAGCAGTTCTTC. This rearrangement joins TRBV29-1 to TRBJ2-1; D is unresolved. The germline gives CDR1 SQVTM, CDR2 ANQGSEA. The CDR3 runs to 14 residues. Trimming cost V 3 bases and J 4 bases, with 13 bases left between them.